The sequence of this T cell receptor (beta chain) was determined in a study of blood T cell repertoires in COVID-19. About the research overall: Sites in the United States, Italy and Spain provided acute and convalescent COVID-19 samples.

This CDR3 spans 18 amino acids. In germline, CDR1 is MDHEN, CDR2 SYDVKM. V shed 3 bases and J 5 bases; nucleotides not matched to a gene: 13. This clone was observed a few times. Only in-frame clones appear in the TCRdb table, and some are missing; sequencing was by immunoSEQ multiplex PCR. The sample comprises 130,000 or so clones, about 89% of which are singletons, and less than 20% rests with the top ten. The material sequenced was peripheral blood. This TCR derives from a man aged 50 to 59 with active or convalescent COVID-19. The rearrangement uses TRBV28 and TRBJ1-4; TRBD1 aligns across 9 bases. CDR3 amino acids: CASSFRTGARSWNEKLFF. The DNA of the CDR3 is TGTGCCAGCAGTTTCCGGACAGGGGCGAGGTCTTGGAATGAAAAACTGTTTTTT.